Below, 10 T cell receptor beta chains from the same sample are listed, as sequenced in a study of cytomegalovirus exposure and HLA in healthy donors. Amplification used 60 Vbeta primers and 13 Jbeta primers. Data came from immunoSEQ multiplex PCR; TCRdb stores just in-frame clones and leaves some out. The table has about 120,000 clones, 79% seen once. Material for sequencing was PBMCs. These receptor sequences come from a man aged 25 to 40 in good health and CMV-seropositive.

CDR3 sequence reads: CASSSPGREANYGYTF. The CDR3 DNA follows: TGTGCCAGCAGCTCGCCCGGGAGGGAAGCTAACTATGGCTACACCTTC. The gene calls are TRBV13 and TRBJ1-2; D is ambiguous. V shed 4 bases and J shed 0 bases, with 15 bases lying between them. The germline V gene has CDR1 PRHDT and CDR2 FYEKMQ (reference sequence). This CDR3 is 16 amino acids long.

This clone was counted only a few times. The chain couples TRBV10-3 to TRBJ2-2; TRBD1 matches 10 bases. The CDR3 has 18 residues. The germline V gene encodes CDR1 ENHRY and CDR2 SYGVKD. The ends lost 0 bases at V and 2 bases at J; junction bases unmatched: 6. CDR3 residues: CAISESLGTGDNTGELFF. The CDR3 nucleotides are TGTGCCATCAGTGAGTCGCTTGGGACAGGGGACAACACCGGGGAGCTGTTTTTT.

CDR3 amino acids: CASSQDPSGGSYEQYF. The CDR3 DNA sequence: TGCGCCAGCAGCCAAGATCCCAGTGGCGGATCCTACGAGCAGTACTTC. J is TRBJ2-7 and V is TRBV4-3; D unresolved. V lost 0 bases and J lost 1, with 13 bases in between. Germline V gives CDR1 LGHNA, CDR2 YSLEER. The CDR3 sequence is 16 residues long.

The rearrangement joins TRBV9 to TRBJ2-1, with D hard to call. This CDR3 is 15 amino acids long. Germline V gives CDR1 SGDLS, CDR2 YYNGEE. Trimming cost V 3 bases and J 3 bases, with 13 bases left between them. CDR3 bases: TGTGCCAGCAGCGCCAAGCTAGGCGGCTACAATGAGCAGTTCTTC. It translates to CASSAKLGGYNEQFF.

By frequency in the sample, this clone is medium-sized. V is TRBV6-5 and J is TRBJ1-3, with D hard to call. Looked up from germline, CDR1 is MNHEY and CDR2 is SVGAGI. Trimming took off 2 bases at V and 0 bases at J, with 11 bases between the two ends. This CDR3 region has 16 residues. CDR3 bases: TGTGCCAGCAGTTACAGCTACAGTAACTCTGGAAACACCATATATTTT. Its protein is CASSYSYSNSGNTIYF.

This sequence joins TRBV2 and TRBJ2-5, with D possibly matching TRBD1 (6 bases). V dropped 8 bases and J dropped 2 bases, with 9 bases sitting between them. Germline V gives CDR1 SNHLY, CDR2 FYNNEI. This CDR3 is built from 12 residues. The CDR3 region has the DNA TGTGCCAGCGGCAGGGGACAAGAGACCCAGTACTTC. This gives the protein CASGRGQETQYF.

This chain connects TRBV10-3 to TRBJ2-7; a possible D gene is TRBD1 (6 bases). This CDR3 has 17 residues. V was cut by 0 bases and J by 2 bases, with 17 bases left in between. CDR1 and CDR2 (germline): ENHRY, SYGVKD. The CDR3 DNA reads TGTGCCATCAGTGAGTCACCTCAGGGGCTTCCCCCCTACGAGCAGTACTTC. Its translation: CAISESPQGLPPYEQYF.

The V gene is TRBV18, the J gene TRBJ2-7, with 9 bases lining up with TRBD1. There are 18 residues in the CDR3. J gave up 0 bases and V 4 bases, and 13 bases lay outside the gene matches. In germline, CDR1 is KGHSH, CDR2 LQKENI. The CDR3 sequence is CASSLLAGGQGSSYEQYF. CDR3 nucleotide sequence: TGTGCCAGCTCACTATTGGCTGGTGGACAGGGGAGCTCCTACGAGCAGTACTTC.

V usage is TRBV25-1 and J usage is TRBJ1-6; D is ambiguous. From germline, CDR1 is MGHDK and CDR2 SYGVNS. With 2 bases removed from V and 7 bases from J, the gap between germline ends came to 12 bases. This CDR3 region has 15 residues. CDR3 amino acids: CASSETAPGNSPLHF. DNA for the CDR3: TGTGCCAGCAGTGAAACAGCGCCGGGAAATTCACCCCTCCACTTT. Filled out from reference TRBV25-1 and TRBJ1-6, the complete variable domain reads EADIYQTPRYLVIGTGKKITLECSQTMGHDKMYWYQQDPGMELHLIHYSYGVNSTEKGDLSSESTVSRIRTEHFPLTLESARPSHTSQYLCASSETAPGNSPLHFGNGTRLTVT.

This clone has only a few counts. This rearrangement joins TRBV4-3 to TRBJ2-2; TRBD1 aligns across 10 bases. Losses at the gene ends were 0 bases for V and 1 base for J; bases not matched to a gene: 2. Germline V gives CDR1 LGHNA, CDR2 YSLEER. The CDR3 consists of 17 residues. This CDR3 reads CASSQDWDRGNTGELFF. CDR3 DNA: TGCGCCAGCAGCCAAGATTGGGACAGGGGGAACACCGGGGAGCTGTTTTTT.